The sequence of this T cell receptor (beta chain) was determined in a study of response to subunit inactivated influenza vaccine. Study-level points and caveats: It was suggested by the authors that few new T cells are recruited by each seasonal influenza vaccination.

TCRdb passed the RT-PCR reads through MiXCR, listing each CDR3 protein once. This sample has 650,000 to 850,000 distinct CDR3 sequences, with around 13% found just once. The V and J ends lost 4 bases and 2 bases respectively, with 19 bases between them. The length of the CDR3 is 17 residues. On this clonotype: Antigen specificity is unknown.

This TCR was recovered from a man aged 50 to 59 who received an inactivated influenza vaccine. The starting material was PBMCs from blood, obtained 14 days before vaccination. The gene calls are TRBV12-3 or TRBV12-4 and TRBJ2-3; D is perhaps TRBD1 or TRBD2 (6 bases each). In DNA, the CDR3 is TGTGCCAGCAGTTCCCCGAGGGGGGAGAGGGACACAGATACGCAGTATTTT. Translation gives CASSSPRGERDTDTQYF.